Presented here are 19 T cell receptor beta chains from one specimen sequenced in a study of early T cells in non-severe SARS-CoV-2 infection. TCRdb re-called the 5' RACE reads with MiXCR, one entry per CDR3 protein. This sample carries some 53,000 distinct CDR3 sequences, 8% of them seen once, and the ten largest clones take about a tenth. The material sequenced was whole blood. The source is an adult who was a healthcare worker with PCR-confirmed SARS-CoV-2 infection or an uninfected control (not recorded which).

This clonotype was counted at least ten times. The rearrangement joins TRBV6-4 to TRBJ1-2, with D possibly TRBD1 on 6 matching bases. This CDR3 has 15 amino acids. V was pared by 3 bases and J by 3 bases, with 14 bases between. Germline V CDR1 and CDR2: MRHNA, SNTAGT. CDR3 bases: TGTGCCAGCAGTGAGGTCGCAGGGGAAGACTATGGCTACACCTTC. Protein sequence: CASSEVAGEDYGYTF.

This clonotype was seen many times. This chain joins TRBV29-1 and TRBJ2-7; a possible D gene is TRBD2 (6 bases). The germline gives CDR1 SQVTM, CDR2 ANQGSEA. The CDR3 is made up of 16 amino acids. Trimming left V 3 bases short and J 0 bases short, with 18 bases between. CDR3 sequence: CSVEGPGGDLSYEQYF. DNA of the CDR3: TGCAGCGTTGAGGGCCCGGGCGGGGACCTCTCCTACGAGCAGTACTTC.

This clonotype occurred a few times. The V gene is TRBV24-1, the J gene TRBJ1-4, with D tentatively TRBD1 (6 bases). This CDR3 region has 10 residues. Germline CDR1 KGHDR, CDR2 SFDVKD. Trimming took 12 bases from V and 8 from J, leaving 9 bases between them. CDR3 in DNA: TGTGCCCCACAGGGAGAAAAACTGTTTTTT. Translation gives CAPQGEKLFF.

This clonotype was seen at least ten times. For the CDR3, the DNA is TGTGCCAGCAGCTTACAGACTAGCGGGGCACCCTACGAGCAGTACTTC. Residues: CASSLQTSGAPYEQYF. The rearrangement uses TRBV11-2 and TRBJ2-7, with 11 bases that match TRBD2. CDR3 length equals 16 residues. Germline CDR1 and CDR2: SGHAT and FQNNGV. The trim removed 2 bases at V and 2 bases at J, leaving 5 bases unmatched.

This chain links TRBV3-1 with TRBJ2-2; no firm D call. This CDR3 has 15 residues. V lost 0 bases to trimming and J lost 1 base, with 6 bases between them. In germline, CDR1 is LGHDT, CDR2 YNNKEL (reference sequence). This chain's CDR3 is CASSQDWRNTGELFF. For the CDR3, the DNA is TGTGCCAGCAGCCAAGATTGGAGGAACACCGGGGAGCTGTTTTTT. Using reference TRBV3-1 and TRBJ2-2 for the parts outside the CDR3, the full variable domain is DTAVSQTPKYLVTQMGNDKSIKCEQNLGHDTMYWYKQDSKKFLKIMFSYNNKELIINETVPNRFSPKSPDKAHLNLHINSLELGDSAVYFCASSQDWRNTGELFFGEGSRLTVL.

This chain links TRBV7-9 with TRBJ2-2; a possible D gene is TRBD2 (6 bases). This CDR3 comprises 15 residues. CDR1 is SEHNR and CDR2 is FQNEAQ in the germline V gene (reference sequence). The V end was cut by 4 bases, the J end by 1 base, with 10 bases between. For the CDR3, the DNA is TGTGCCAGCAGCTCCACGGGGGAGAACACCGGGGAGCTGTTTTTT. Translated, it gives CASSSTGENTGELFF.

At least ten counts were recorded for this clonotype. At one end, the junction sequence differs from germline, possibly due to a read error. The chain joins TRBV18 to TRBJ2-3, with D perhaps TRBD2 (5 bases). Germline CDR1 KGHSH, CDR2 LQKENI. The CDR3 has 12 amino acids. In nucleotides, the CDR3 is TGTGCCAGCTCAAAGGCCGCGGGCACCGATCCTTTT. Protein sequence: CASSKAAGTDPF.

This CDR3 reads CSARVLTGAYEQYF. DNA of the CDR3: TGCAGTGCTAGAGTTTTAACAGGGGCCTACGAGCAGTACTTC. The rearrangement joins TRBV20-1 to TRBJ2-7; 7 bases are a match to TRBD1. This CDR3 contains 14 residues. The V gene's germline CDR1 is DFQATT and CDR2 SNEGSKA (reference sequence). J gave up 2 bases and V 1 base, and 5 bases lay outside the gene matches.

This clonotype occurred a few times. The germline gene is not matched at one end of the junction; a read error may be the cause. V is TRBV20-1 and J is TRBJ1-2; D is uncertain. CDR3 size: 9 residues. Per germline, CDR1 DFQATT and CDR2 SNEGSKA (reference sequence). The CDR3 spells CNASYGYTF. The CDR3 DNA follows: TGCAATGCTAGCTATGGCTACACCTTC.

This clonotype has more than one count but fewer than ten. The chain combines TRBV12-3 or TRBV12-4 with TRBJ2-7, with D possibly TRBD2 on 5 matching bases. Trimming left V 3 bases short and J 4 bases short, with 13 bases between. The CDR3 sequence is 14 residues long. DNA of the CDR3: TGTGCCAGCAGTTTTTTACAAAGGGAGTACGAGCAGTACTTC. This gives the protein CASSFLQREYEQYF.

This clonotype has a count of ten or more. The CDR3 nucleotides read TGTGCCAGCAGTTCCCCGGGACGGAATGAAAAACTGTTTTTT. Translating it yields CASSSPGRNEKLFF. The V and J genes are TRBV6-6 and TRBJ1-4; a weak D match, TRBD1 (5 bases). Trimming removed 4 bases at V and 5 bases at J, with 11 bases between. Per the germline V gene, CDR1 is MNHNY and CDR2 is SVGAGI (reference sequence). CDR3 length: 14 residues.

The V call is TRBV7-6, the J call TRBJ2-5; 7 bases map to TRBD1. CDR3 length: 13 amino acids. J gave up 5 bases and V 5 bases, and 5 bases lay outside the gene matches. Germline assignment: CDR1 SGHVS and CDR2 FNYEAQ. The CDR3 region is CASSPTRGETQYF. The CDR3 bases are TGTGCCAGCAGCCCCACCAGGGGGGAGACCCAGTACTTC.

In its sample, this clonotype was seen many times. The chain employs TRBV4-1 and TRBJ2-7; 8 bases fit TRBD1. V shed 2 bases, J shed 6 bases, and the junction held 9 bases outside the gene matches. Germline CDR1 and CDR2: MGHRA and YSYEKL. The CDR3 is made up of 15 amino acids. CDR3 region: CASSQLGTGRREQYF. The CDR3 DNA is TGCGCCAGCAGCCAATTGGGGACAGGACGTCGCGAGCAGTACTTC.

This clonotype was counted a few times. This chain uses TRBV19 with TRBJ2-7; 8 nucleotides agree with TRBD1. J was trimmed by 4 bases and V by 5 bases; bases with no gene match: 7. CDR1 is LNHDA and CDR2 is SQIVND in the germline V gene (reference sequence). The CDR3 is 14 amino acids. The CDR3 DNA is TGTGCCAGTAGTGGACAGGGCCTTGGGTACGAGCAGTACTTC. Its protein product is CASSGQGLGYEQYF.

This clonotype was counted ten times or more. The chain employs TRBV7-8 and TRBJ1-2; no firm D call. V lost 1 base and J 3 bases, leaving 6 bases between the germline ends. The CDR3 spans 13 residues. Germline V lookup: CDR1 SGHVS, CDR2 FQNEAQ. CDR3 sequence (DNA): TGTGCCAGCAGCTTAGGGCGAGACTATGGCTACACCTTC. Its translation: CASSLGRDYGYTF.

In this sample, this clonotype turned up many times. The rearrangement uses TRBV6-2 or TRBV6-3 and TRBJ2-7; no clear D gene. The germline CDR1 and CDR2 sequences are MNHEY and SVGEGT. This CDR3 contains 11 residues. The germline V and J ends were trimmed by 0 bases and 6 bases, with 3 bases remaining between them. The CDR3, as DNA: TGTGCCAGCAGTTACTCGAGCGAGCAGTACTTC. This translates into CASSYSSEQYF.

This clonotype was counted many times. CDR3 region: CASSLIPGVVMNTEAFF. CDR3 nucleotide sequence: TGTGCCAGCAGCCTAATCCCCGGGGTGGTTATGAACACTGAAGCTTTCTTT. The chain uses TRBV5-4 and TRBJ1-1; no clear D gene. The germline V gene has CDR1 SGHNT and CDR2 YYREEE (reference sequence). Trimming pared 4 bases from V and 0 bases from J, leaving 19 bases between. The CDR3 length is 17 residues.

This clonotype was seen only a few times. DNA of the CDR3: TGTGCCAGCAGTTTACGAGCCCGCTACGAGCAGTACTTC. As protein: CASSLRARYEQYF. This chain uses TRBV28 with TRBJ2-7; D not certain. CDR1 is MDHEN and CDR2 is SYDVKM in the germline V gene. This CDR3 comprises 13 residues. Trimming took off 2 bases at V and 3 bases at J, with 8 bases between the two ends.

This clonotype has just a few counts. V is TRBV20-1 and J is TRBJ2-7; weak D call: TRBD1 (6 bases). Germline V lookup: CDR1 DFQATT, CDR2 SNEGSKA (reference sequence). Trimming pared 6 bases from V and 2 bases from J, leaving 14 bases between. The CDR3 length is 13 residues. As DNA, the CDR3 is TGCAGTGCCGAGCCTGGACAGACCTACGAGCAGTACTTC. It encodes CSAEPGQTYEQYF.